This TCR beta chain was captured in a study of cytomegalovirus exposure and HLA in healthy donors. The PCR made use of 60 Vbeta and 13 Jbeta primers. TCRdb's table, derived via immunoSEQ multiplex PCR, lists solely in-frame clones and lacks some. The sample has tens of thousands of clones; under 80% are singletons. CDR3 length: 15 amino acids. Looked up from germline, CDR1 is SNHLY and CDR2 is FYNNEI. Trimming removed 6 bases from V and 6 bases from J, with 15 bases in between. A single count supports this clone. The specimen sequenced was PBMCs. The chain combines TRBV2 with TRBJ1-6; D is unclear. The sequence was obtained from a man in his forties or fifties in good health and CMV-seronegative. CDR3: CASSQGPRSNSPLHF. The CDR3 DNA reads TGTGCCAGCAGCCAAGGCCCCAGGTCTAATTCACCCCTCCACTTT.